This entry concerns a single T cell receptor (beta chain). The V gene lost 3 bases and the J gene lost 8 bases, with 11 bases spanning the gap. The CDR3 is 13 amino acids. CDR1 is SGHRS, CDR2 YFSETQ, per germline. These data originate in a study of OX40 agonist ivuxolimab in advanced cancers. TCRdb's table, derived via immunoSEQ multiplex PCR, lists solely in-frame clones and lacks some. This sample has roughly 80,000 clones, with about 80% found just once. The chain uses TRBV5-1 and TRBJ1-4, with D maybe TRBD1 (5 bases). The clonotype originates from an adult with an advanced solid tumor such as melanoma, head and neck, liver or kidney cancer. This specimen consisted of CD4+ or CD8+ T cells sorted from blood, obtained in a trial of the OX40 agonist ivuxolimab. The CDR3: CASSSPGAEKLFF. In nucleotides, the CDR3 is TGCGCCAGCAGCTCCCCCGGGGCCGAAAAACTGTTTTTT. Based on the CDR3 plus reference TRBV5-1 and TRBJ1-4, the full variable domain is KAGVTQTPRYLIKTRGQQVTLSCSPISGHRSVSWYQQTPGQGLQFLFEYFSETQRNKGNFPGRFSGRQFSNSRSEMNVSTLELGDSALYLCASSSPGAEKLFFGSGTQLSVL.